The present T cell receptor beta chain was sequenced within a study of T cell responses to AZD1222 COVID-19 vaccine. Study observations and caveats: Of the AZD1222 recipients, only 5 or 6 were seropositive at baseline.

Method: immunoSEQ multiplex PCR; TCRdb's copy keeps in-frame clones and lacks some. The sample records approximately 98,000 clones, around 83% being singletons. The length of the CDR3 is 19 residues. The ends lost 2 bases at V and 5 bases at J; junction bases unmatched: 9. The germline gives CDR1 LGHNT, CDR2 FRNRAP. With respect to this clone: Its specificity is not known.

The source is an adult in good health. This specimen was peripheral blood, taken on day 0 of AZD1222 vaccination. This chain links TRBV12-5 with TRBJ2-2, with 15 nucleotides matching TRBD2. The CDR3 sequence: CASGLWGLAGGRSTGELFF. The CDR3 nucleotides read TGTGCTAGTGGTTTGTGGGGACTAGCGGGGGGACGAAGTACCGGGGAGCTGTTTTTT.